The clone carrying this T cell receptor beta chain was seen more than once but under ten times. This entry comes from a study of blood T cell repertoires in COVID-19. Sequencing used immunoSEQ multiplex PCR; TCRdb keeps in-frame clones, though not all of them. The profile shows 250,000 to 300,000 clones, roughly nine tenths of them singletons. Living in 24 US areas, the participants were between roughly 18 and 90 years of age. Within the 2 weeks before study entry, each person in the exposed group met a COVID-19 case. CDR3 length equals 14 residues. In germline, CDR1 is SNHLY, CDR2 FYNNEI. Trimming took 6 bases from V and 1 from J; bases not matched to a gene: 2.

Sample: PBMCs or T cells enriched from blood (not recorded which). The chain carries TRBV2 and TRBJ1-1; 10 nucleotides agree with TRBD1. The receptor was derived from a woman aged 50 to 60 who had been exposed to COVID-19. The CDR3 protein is CASSRDRGNTEAFF. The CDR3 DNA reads TGTGCCAGCAGCCGGGACAGGGGGAACACTGAAGCTTTCTTT.